These 9 T cell receptor beta chains share one sample of origin, sequenced in a study of glioma-infiltrating T cells. TCR alpha and beta CDR3 regions were amplified from RNA using iRepertoire nested multiplex PCR. TCRdb used MiXCR to reprocess the multiplex PCR reads, holding one entry per CDR3 protein. The sample records under 200,000 distinct CDR3 sequences, around 40% being singletons. The material sequenced was glioma tissue, nonneoplastic brain tissue, or PBMCs (not recorded which). These receptors were taken from a human donor with low-grade glioma or glioblastoma, undergoing nonglioma brain surgery, or in good health (not recorded which).

The chain couples TRBV18 to TRBJ1-1; D gene uncertain. Trimming cost V 4 bases and J 1 base, with 13 bases left between them. The length of the CDR3 is 15 residues. CDR1 KGHSH and CDR2 LQKENI come from the germline V gene. This CDR3 is CASSLETWENTEAFF. The CDR3 nucleotides read TGTGCCAGCTCACTGGAAACATGGGAGAACACTGAAGCTTTCTTT.

In the case of this clonotype: Just one base apart from a much larger clone, this may be a read error. The J gene is TRBJ2-1, the V gene TRBV20-1; 11 bases line up with TRBD2. This CDR3 contains 15 residues. From germline, CDR1 is DFQATT and CDR2 SNEGSKA (reference sequence). The chain's CDR3 is CSASPGLAAYNKQFF. DNA for the CDR3: TGCAGTGCTAGCCCGGGACTAGCGGCTTACAATAAGCAGTTCTTC.

This clonotype was counted ten times or more. The chain employs TRBV20-1 and TRBJ2-5; 7 bases are shared with TRBD2. CDR1 DFQATT and CDR2 SNEGSKA come from the germline V gene (reference sequence). Trimming at V came to 6 bases and at J to 5 bases, leaving 15 bases not matched to a gene. The length of the CDR3 is 15 residues. The CDR3 bases are TGCAGTGCGAGTCCGAGCGGGACCCTTGGGGAGACCCAGTACTTC. Its translation: CSASPSGTLGETQYF.

As to this clonotype: A much larger clone lies one base from this, so it may be a read error. The V gene is TRBV2, the J gene TRBJ2-3; D unclear. Germline CDR1 reads SNHLY; CDR2 reads FYNNEI. CDR3 size: 12 residues. Trimming took off 7 bases at V and 5 bases at J, with 10 bases between the two ends. The CDR3 region has the DNA TGTGCCAGCAATGTGTTAGGAGATACGCAGTATTTT. Residues: CASNVLGDTQYF.

This clonotype was observed at least ten times. V usage is TRBV27 and J usage is TRBJ2-7, with TRBD1 as a possible D gene (5 bases). The CDR3 is 13 residues long. Germline V CDR1 and CDR2: MNHEY, SMNVEV (reference sequence). Trimming stripped 3 bases from V and 0 bases from J, with 6 bases between. CDR3 in DNA: TGTGCCAGCAGTTTCGACAGCTCCTACGAGCAGTACTTC. It is translated as CASSFDSSYEQYF.

The chain is built from TRBV20-1 and TRBJ2-7; 11 positions match TRBD2. Trimming removed 6 bases from V and 2 bases from J; junction bases left unmatched: 3. Germline lookup yields CDR1 DFQATT and CDR2 SNEGSKA (reference sequence). The CDR3 covers 13 residues. The CDR3 region is CSAIAGGPYEQYF. CDR3 nucleotides: TGCAGTGCGATAGCGGGAGGGCCCTACGAGCAGTACTTC.

The chain uses TRBV7-3 and TRBJ2-3; either TRBD1 or TRBD2 may supply D (6 bases each). Germline V gene sequence: CDR1 SGHTA, CDR2 FQGTGA. The V and J ends lost 5 bases and 4 bases respectively, with 13 bases between them. The CDR3 is made up of 14 amino acids. The CDR3 loop reads CASSRPGAPDTQYF. The CDR3 bases are TGTGCCAGCAGCCGCCCGGGGGCCCCAGATACGCAGTATTTT.

The table lists this clonotype with many counts. The chain employs TRBV2 and TRBJ1-1; TRBD1 is a possible D gene (5 bases). The CDR3 totals 15 residues. The germline V gene encodes CDR1 SNHLY and CDR2 FYNNEI. V shed 0 bases and J shed 0 bases, with 8 bases lying between them. The CDR3 DNA reads TGTGCCAGCAGTGAAGCCCGGGGACTGAACACTGAAGCTTTCTTT. This translates into CASSEARGLNTEAFF.

About this clonotype itself: One end of the junction varies from germline; a read error may be responsible. CDR3 nucleotides: TGTGCCAGCAGCTTTAGCCCTCGGGAGACCAAGTACTTC. Translation gives CASSFSPRETKYF. V is TRBV9 and J is TRBJ2-5; D might be TRBD2 (6 bases). The CDR3 is 13 residues long. Looked up from germline, CDR1 is SGDLS and CDR2 is YYNGEE.